These 19 T cell receptor beta chains originate from one sample sequenced in a study of shared clonotypes between healthy human individuals. TCRdb's table, derived via immunoSEQ multiplex PCR, lists solely in-frame clones and lacks some. The table has approximately 2,300,000 clones, around 92% seen once; the top ten hold about 0.36%. The specimen was naive CD4+ T cells from PBMCs. The sample's subset: CD45RA+ positively selected. These receptors came from a young man in good health. Some clones in this sample may be carry-over from other donors' samples.

This chain connects TRBV19 to TRBJ1-2, with no clear D. Trimming took off 6 bases at V and 1 base at J, with 6 bases between the two ends. Per germline, CDR1 LNHDA and CDR2 SQIVND (reference sequence). This CDR3 spans 12 amino acids. This chain's CDR3 is CASSQLNYGYTF. In DNA, the CDR3 is TGTGCCAGTAGCCAACTTAACTATGGCTACACCTTC.

V and J are TRBV5-1 and TRBJ2-3, with TRBD2 matching over 9 bases. CDR3 length: 15 amino acids. Germline loops: CDR1 SGHRS, CDR2 YFSETQ. Trimming removed 5 bases from V and 4 bases from J; junction bases left unmatched: 8. CDR3 in amino acids: CASSHSGSPPDTQYF. The CDR3 bases are TGCGCCAGCAGTCATAGCGGGAGTCCCCCAGATACGCAGTATTTT.

The chain uses TRBV6-1 and TRBJ1-1; perhaps TRBD1 as D (6 bases). Trimming took 0 bases from V and 0 from J, leaving 11 bases between them. Per germline, CDR1 MNHNS and CDR2 SASEGT. This CDR3 is built from 16 residues. DNA of the CDR3: TGTGCCAGCAGTGAAGCGATAGGACAGCTGAACACTGAAGCTTTCTTT. Protein product: CASSEAIGQLNTEAFF.

In its sample, this clone was seen once. The genes are TRBV5-1 and TRBJ1-4; 7 bases map to TRBD1. Germline CDR1 SGHRS, CDR2 YFSETQ. The CDR3 has 16 amino acids. J gave up 5 bases and V 5 bases, and 12 bases lay outside the gene matches. The CDR3 sequence is CASSAATGVQNEKLFF. Written as DNA, the CDR3 is TGCGCCAGCAGTGCCGCAACAGGGGTCCAGAATGAAAAACTGTTTTTT. The full variable domain, with the rest looked up from reference TRBV5-1 and TRBJ1-4, is KAGVTQTPRYLIKTRGQQVTLSCSPISGHRSVSWYQQTPGQGLQFLFEYFSETQRNKGNFPGRFSGRQFSNSRSEMNVSTLELGDSALYLCASSAATGVQNEKLFFGSGTQLSVL.

The chain recombines TRBV5-1 with TRBJ1-2; D is ambiguous. V shed 5 bases and J shed 1 base, with 15 bases lying between them. The V gene's germline CDR1 is SGHRS and CDR2 YFSETQ. CDR3 length equals 15 residues. The CDR3 region is CASRRGDGGNYGYTF. CDR3 nucleotides: TGCGCCAGCAGGCGCGGAGATGGCGGTAACTATGGCTACACCTTC.

The genes are TRBV30 and TRBJ2-3, with D possibly matching TRBD2 (5 bases). V was clipped by 2 bases and J by 6 bases, with 12 bases between them. The germline CDR1 and CDR2 sequences are GTSNPN and SVGIG (reference sequence). The length of the CDR3 is 13 residues. The CDR3, as DNA: TGTGCCTGGAGTCGGGGATCTGGGGATACGCAGTATTTT. Translating it yields CAWSRGSGDTQYF.

This clone was seen only a few times. The chain carries TRBV11-2 and TRBJ1-1; D possibly corresponds to TRBD1 (5 bases). This CDR3 region has 13 residues. V lost 4 bases and J 6 bases, leaving 12 bases between the germline ends. CDR1 is SGHAT and CDR2 is FQNNGV in the germline V gene. DNA of the CDR3: TGTGCCAGCAGCTATGAGGGGATCTCTGAAGCTTTCTTT. This sequence encodes CASSYEGISEAFF.

The V call is TRBV19, the J call TRBJ2-2; D might be TRBD1 (5 bases). Germline CDR1 and CDR2: LNHDA and SQIVND (reference sequence). The CDR3 covers 14 residues. The V gene lost 7 bases and the J gene lost 0 bases, with 9 bases spanning the gap. The CDR3: CASTAGSNTGELFF. The CDR3 nucleotides are TGTGCCAGTACGGCAGGGTCGAACACCGGGGAGCTGTTTTTT.

The V call is TRBV19, the J call TRBJ1-2; D unclear. The CDR3 totals 15 residues. Trimming left V 7 bases short and J 1 base short, with 16 bases between. The germline V gene has CDR1 LNHDA and CDR2 SQIVND (reference sequence). The CDR3 sequence: CASKETATGNYGYTF. DNA for the CDR3: TGTGCCAGTAAAGAGACCGCCACTGGTAACTATGGCTACACCTTC. Complete variable domain (other parts from reference TRBV19 and TRBJ1-2): DGGITQSPKYLFRKEGQNVTLSCEQNLNHDAMYWYRQDPGQGLRLIYYSQIVNDFQKGDIAEGYSVSREKKESFPLTVTSAQKNPTAFYLCASKETATGNYGYTFGSGTRLTVV.

Concerning this clone itself: Other DNA sequences in this specimen translate into the identical CDR3. The chain is built from TRBV11-2 and TRBJ2-1, with 9 nucleotides matching TRBD2. With V trimmed by 2 bases and J by 1 base, 3 bases remained unmatched. Germline values: CDR1 SGHAT, CDR2 FQNNGV. The CDR3 is made up of 16 amino acids. The CDR3 spells CASSLLTSGSYNEQFF. CDR3 in DNA: TGTGCCAGCAGCTTATTGACTAGCGGTTCCTACAATGAGCAGTTCTTC.

V gene TRBV11-2 combines with J gene TRBJ2-2, with TRBD2 matching over 7 bases. Losses at the gene ends were 4 bases for V and 7 bases for J; bases not matched to a gene: 12. CDR1 SGHAT and CDR2 FQNNGV come from the germline V gene. CDR3 length equals 16 residues. The CDR3 bases are TGTGCCAGCAGCTCGGTGGGAGGGCCGTCGGGCGGGGAGCTGTTTTTT. Protein sequence: CASSSVGGPSGGELFF.

The J gene is TRBJ2-2, the V gene TRBV6-1; 9 positions agree with TRBD2. Germline assignment: CDR1 MNHNS and CDR2 SASEGT. V dropped 5 bases and J dropped 1; count of bases not matched to a gene: 2. The CDR3 has 15 residues. CDR3 region: CASSMTSGNTGELFF. The CDR3 nucleotides are TGTGCCAGCAGTATGACTAGCGGGAACACCGGGGAGCTGTTTTTT.

Only a few counts were recorded for this clone. The chain links TRBV27 to TRBJ2-7; 7 bases are shared with TRBD1. V dropped 7 bases and J dropped 3; count of bases not matched to a gene: 3. Per germline, CDR1 MNHEY and CDR2 SMNVEV (reference sequence). The CDR3 runs 12 residues. The CDR3 sequence: CASIGQDYEQYF. CDR3 DNA sequence: TGTGCCAGCATCGGACAGGACTACGAGCAGTACTTC.

The chain recombines TRBV23-1 with TRBJ1-3; the D is unclear. TRBV23-1 is treated as an ORF (open reading frame) with a function not yet certain. V was cut by 3 bases and J by 0 bases, with 6 bases left in between. This CDR3 is 14 amino acids long. DNA for the CDR3: TGCGCCAGCAGTCACTGCAGCTCTGGAAACACCATATATTTT. This gives the protein CASSHCSSGNTIYF.

The chain has TRBV30 and TRBJ1-4; a possible D gene is TRBD1 (6 bases). CDR1 is GTSNPN, CDR2 SVGIG, per germline (reference sequence). The V gene lost 2 bases and the J gene lost 4 bases, with 14 bases spanning the gap. This CDR3 has 15 amino acids. Written as DNA, the CDR3 is TGTGCCTGGAGTATCAAGACAGGCTATAATGAAAAACTGTTTTTT. This gives the protein CAWSIKTGYNEKLFF.

This chain uses TRBV13 with TRBJ2-7, with TRBD2 as a possible D gene (5 bases). With 5 bases removed from V and 7 bases from J, the gap between germline ends came to 15 bases. CDR3 size: 13 residues. Germline V CDR1 and CDR2: PRHDT, FYEKMQ (reference sequence). The CDR3 DNA is TGTGCCAGCAGCACGACCCCGGGCGGGGAGCAGTACTTC. This codes for CASSTTPGGEQYF. The full variable domain, in which reference TRBV13 and TRBJ2-7 provide the parts outside the CDR3, is AAGVIQSPRHLIKEKRETATLKCYPIPRHDTVYWYQQGPGQDPQFLISFYEKMQSDKGSIPDRFSAQQFSDYHSELNMSSLELGDSALYFCASSTTPGGEQYFGPGTRLTVT.

This chain connects TRBV9 to TRBJ2-7, with TRBD2 identical over 7 bases. CDR1 and CDR2 from the germline V gene are SGDLS and YYNGEE. V trimming: 2 bases; J trimming: 1 base; junction bases outside the gene matches: 6. The CDR3 extends over 15 amino acids. The chain's CDR3 is CASSVGRELSYEQYF. The DNA of the CDR3 is TGTGCCAGCAGCGTCGGGCGGGAGTTGTCCTACGAGCAGTACTTC.

The chain combines TRBV7-8 with TRBJ2-3, with a weak D call TRBD1 (6 bases). Trimming shortened V by 3 bases and J by 5 bases, and 9 bases separated the two germline ends. The CDR3 is 13 residues long. CDR1 and CDR2 from the germline V gene are SGHVS and FQNEAQ. Here the CDR3 reads CASSFRDKDTQYF. In nucleotides, the CDR3 is TGTGCCAGCAGCTTCCGGGACAAAGATACGCAGTATTTT.

CDR3 amino acids: CATSSWEGNNEQFF. The CDR3 DNA reads TGTGCCACTTCGTCGTGGGAGGGAAACAATGAGCAGTTCTTC. The genes are TRBV15 and TRBJ2-1; TRBD2 aligns across 7 bases. V was clipped by 9 bases and J by 5 bases; unmatched bases: 10. This CDR3 contains 14 residues. Germline V gives CDR1 LNHNV, CDR2 YYDKDF (reference sequence).